The 6 T cell receptor beta chains given below trace back to one sample, sequenced in a study of T cell responses to AZD1222 COVID-19 vaccine. Clones were sequenced by immunoSEQ multiplex PCR, and TCRdb holds only the in-frame ones, with some missing. The sample includes some 150,000 clones, approximately 93% seen only once; the top ten take around 0.9%. The starting material was peripheral blood, obtained on day 0 of AZD1222 vaccination. The receptors here all came from an adult in good health.

The chain links TRBV20-1 to TRBJ2-3; D is ambiguous. This CDR3 contains 11 residues. Germline-derived CDR1 and CDR2 are DFQATT and SNEGSKA (reference sequence). The ends were cut back, 4 bases at V and 6 bases at J, with 8 bases in the middle. The CDR3 region is CSATPLDTQYF. CDR3 bases: TGCAGTGCTACCCCTTTGGATACGCAGTATTTT.

This clone appeared a single time. The rearrangement links TRBV7-9 to TRBJ2-1; weak D call: TRBD2 (5 bases). CDR1 is SEHNR, CDR2 FQNEAQ, per germline (reference sequence). The CDR3 length is 14 residues. Trimming removed 3 bases at V and 3 bases at J, with 9 bases between. In DNA form, the CDR3 reads TGTGCCAGCAGCTTCCATACTAGCTACAATGAGCAGTTCTTC. Amino acids: CASSFHTSYNEQFF.

V gene TRBV12-5 combines with J gene TRBJ1-5; D may be TRBD1 (5 bases). V shed 1 base and J shed 3 bases, with 7 bases lying between them. The CDR3 contains 14 residues. Germline V gene data show CDR1 as LGHNT and CDR2 as FRNRAP. The CDR3 DNA follows: TGTGCTAGTGGTTTGGAGGGGATCAATCAGCCCCAGCATTTT. Encoded protein: CASGLEGINQPQHF.

The chain links TRBV4-2 to TRBJ1-2; D ambiguous. The CDR3 spans 14 residues. Germline loops: CDR1 LGHNA, CDR2 YNFKEQ. V dropped 0 bases and J dropped 2 bases, with 7 bases sitting between them. CDR3 sequence reads: CASSQDKKNYGYTF. The CDR3 DNA follows: TGTGCCAGCAGCCAAGATAAAAAGAACTATGGCTACACCTTC.

This clone was counted a single time. V gene TRBV3-1 (or the pseudogene TRBV3-2) combines with J gene TRBJ1-5; D remains unclear. The CDR3 is made up of 14 amino acids. CDR1 is LGHDT and CDR2 is YNNKEL in the germline V gene (reference sequence). Trimming cost V 1 base and J 6 bases, with 10 bases left between them. In nucleotides, the CDR3 is TGTGCCAGCAGCCAAGTACTCGAGGGTCAGCCCCAGCATTTT. Translated: CASSQVLEGQPQHF.

V and J are TRBV28 and TRBJ2-7; D is undetermined. CDR3 length equals 13 residues. Germline V gene lookup returns CDR1 MDHEN and CDR2 SYDVKM. The V and J ends lost 5 bases and 5 bases respectively, with 13 bases between them. The CDR3 is CASSPLSWHEQYF. DNA for the CDR3: TGTGCCAGCAGTCCCTTGTCATGGCACGAGCAGTACTTC.